Presented here are 14 T cell receptor beta chains from one specimen sequenced in a study of T cells in localized non-small cell lung cancer. Here immunoSEQ multiplex PCR was the method, and the copy in TCRdb shows in-frame clones only, minus some. There are tens of thousands of clones in the sample; 86% occur only once, and 15% to 20% lies in the top ten. The sample consisted of peripheral blood, taken before any cancer treatment. The receptors were gathered from a male donor older than 55 with stage III squamous cell lung carcinoma.

This sequence joins TRBV4-2 and TRBJ2-1; 9 bases line up with TRBD1. The germline V gene has CDR1 LGHNA and CDR2 YNFKEQ. Losses at the gene ends were 2 bases for V and 0 bases for J; bases not matched to a gene: 11. This CDR3 region has 19 residues. The CDR3 reads CASSQPHRGRESSYNEQFF. DNA for the CDR3: TGTGCCAGCAGCCAACCCCACAGGGGGCGGGAATCCTCCTACAATGAGCAGTTCTTC.

V usage is TRBV7-8 and J usage is TRBJ2-7, with D possibly TRBD1 on 5 matching bases. This CDR3 has 15 residues. CDR1 and CDR2 from the germline V gene are SGHVS and FQNEAQ. V was trimmed by 3 bases and J by 1 base, leaving 13 bases between them. The CDR3 sequence is CASSLWQGLSYEQYF. CDR3 DNA: TGTGCCAGCAGCTTGTGGCAGGGCCTATCCTACGAGCAGTACTTC.

The chain has TRBV4-1 and TRBJ2-3; D tentatively reads TRBD1 or TRBD2 (5 bases each). The V and J ends lost 0 bases and 5 bases respectively, with 9 bases between them. Germline V gene data show CDR1 as MGHRA and CDR2 as YSYEKL. The CDR3 is made up of 14 amino acids. DNA of the CDR3: TGCGCCAGCAGCCAAGATCCGGGGCAAGATACGCAGTATTTT. Translation: CASSQDPGQDTQYF.

This clone showed up just a few times. V usage is TRBV27 and J usage is TRBJ1-2; TRBD1 matches 9 bases. From germline, CDR1 is MNHEY and CDR2 SMNVEV (reference sequence). Unmatched junction bases numbered 17, after V lost 5 bases and J lost 4 bases. This CDR3 is built from 18 residues. CDR3 residues: CASSPRPGTGSWIYGYTF. Written as DNA, the CDR3 is TGTGCCAGCAGTCCCCGTCCCGGGACAGGGAGCTGGATCTATGGCTACACCTTC.

The chain combines TRBV6-5 with TRBJ2-7, with D unresolved. Trimming removed 5 bases at V and 7 bases at J, with 18 bases between. The CDR3 extends over 14 amino acids. The V gene's germline CDR1 is MNHEY and CDR2 SVGAGI. The CDR3 region has the DNA TGTGCCAGCAGTCGACCCCATGCGCCGTGGGAGCAGTACTTC. Its translation is CASSRPHAPWEQYF.

This chain joins TRBV9 and TRBJ2-7, with 7 bases aligning to TRBD2. J gave up 1 base and V 0 bases, and 7 bases lay outside the gene matches. Germline loops: CDR1 SGDLS, CDR2 YYNGEE. The CDR3 covers 16 residues. CDR3 DNA: TGTGCCAGCAGCGTAGGATCGACTAGCCCGTCCTACGAGCAGTACTTC. Residues: CASSVGSTSPSYEQYF.

This clone was observed a handful of times. V is TRBV7-3 and J is TRBJ2-7; D is ambiguous. CDR1 and CDR2 from the germline V gene are SGHTA and FQGTGA. Trimming left V 8 bases short and J 3 bases short, with 8 bases between. The CDR3 length is 11 residues. CDR3 amino acids: CASLSCYEQYF. The DNA for the CDR3 is TGTGCCAGCCTGAGTTGCTACGAGCAGTACTTC.

The chain is built from TRBV19 and TRBJ2-7, with no clear D. CDR1 and CDR2 (germline): LNHDA, SQIVND (reference sequence). Trimming stripped 1 base from V and 2 bases from J, with 6 bases between. The CDR3 sequence is 13 residues long. The CDR3 region has the DNA TGTGCCAGTAGTATAGGGGAACCCTACGAGCAGTACTTC. As protein: CASSIGEPYEQYF.

This chain connects TRBV18 to TRBJ2-5; no reliable D call. The CDR3 sequence is 16 residues long. V lost 3 bases and J 1 base, leaving 15 bases between the germline ends. In germline, CDR1 is KGHSH, CDR2 LQKENI. The CDR3 sequence is CASSPRHPNRQETQYF. The CDR3 nucleotides read TGTGCCAGCTCACCTCGACATCCAAACCGCCAAGAGACCCAGTACTTC.

This chain links TRBV12-5 with TRBJ2-7; 9 nucleotides match TRBD2. The trim removed 7 bases at V and 7 bases at J, leaving 11 bases unmatched. CDR1 and CDR2 (germline): LGHNT, FRNRAP. CDR3 length equals 14 residues. CDR3 in amino acids: CASAGGGRAEEQYF. The CDR3 DNA follows: TGTGCTAGTGCCGGAGGCGGGAGGGCCGAGGAGCAGTACTTC.

CDR3 residues: CASSKDRAHLNTEAFF. The CDR3 coding sequence is TGCGCCAGCAGCAAGGACAGGGCGCATCTGAACACTGAAGCTTTCTTT. The chain joins TRBV5-1 to TRBJ1-1; 8 bases fit TRBD1. Germline values: CDR1 SGHRS, CDR2 YFSETQ. The CDR3 contains 16 residues. Trimming removed 4 bases from V and 0 bases from J; junction bases left unmatched: 8.

The chain joins TRBV18 to TRBJ1-1; 7 bases align to TRBD1. After removal of 3 bases from V and 5 bases from J, the junction contained 12 bases not matched to a gene. Germline assignment: CDR1 KGHSH and CDR2 LQKENI. The CDR3 length is 16 residues. The DNA of the CDR3 is TGTGCCAGCTCACCCTTAACAGGGGCGGGGGATACTGAAGCTTTCTTT. Protein: CASSPLTGAGDTEAFF. The entire variable domain, with the rest obtained from reference TRBV18 and TRBJ1-1, is as follows: NAGVMQNPRHLVRRRGQEARLRCSPMKGHSHVYWYRQLPEEGLKFMVYLQKENIIDESGMPKERFSAEFPKEGPSILRIQQVVRGDSAAYFCASSPLTGAGDTEAFFGQGTRLTVV.

The rearrangement links TRBV7-9 to TRBJ1-2; D not resolved. Trimming shortened V by 2 bases and J by 6 bases, and 16 bases separated the two germline ends. The germline gives CDR1 SEHNR, CDR2 FQNEAQ (reference sequence). The CDR3 contains 15 residues. The CDR3 loop reads CASSLWTGVGDGYTF. In DNA form, the CDR3 reads TGTGCCAGCAGCTTATGGACGGGAGTTGGGGATGGCTACACCTTC.

The chain couples TRBV9 to TRBJ2-1; D might be TRBD1 (9 bases). Germline V lookup: CDR1 SGDLS, CDR2 YYNGEE. This CDR3 is built from 17 residues. V shed 0 bases and J shed 7 bases, with 20 bases lying between them. CDR3 coding DNA: TGTGCCAGCAGCGTAGGCGTAGCGGGGACAGGGTGGAATGAGCAGTTCTTC. Translated: CASSVGVAGTGWNEQFF.